This section outlines one T cell receptor beta chain sequence together with its context. The data were obtained in a study of T-cell memory formation after mild COVID-19. Whole-study context: Clusters of TCRs were largely donor specific.

With 0 bases removed from V and 6 bases from J, the gap between germline ends came to 8 bases. Looked up from germline, CDR1 is SGHDN and CDR2 is FVKESK. The CDR3 extends over 14 amino acids. Libraries for TCRalpha and TCRbeta carried sample barcodes and unique molecular identifiers via 5'RACE. MiXCR, run by TCRdb on the 5' RACE reads, gives a single entry per CDR3 protein. Counted here are nearly 350,000 distinct CDR3 sequences, 10% to 15% occurring once; the ten biggest clones make up about 20%. What was sequenced was PBMCs or a T cell subset sorted from them (not recorded which). This sequence was found in a man in his late teens or twenties who had mild COVID-19 (a few samples of this study predate the infection). Cell type and time point are not known. The chain recombines TRBV14 with TRBJ2-2; D possibly corresponds to TRBD2 (6 bases). CDR3 DNA: TGTGCCAGCAGCCAAGATGGAGGGCCCGGGGAGCTGTTTTTT. Its protein is CASSQDGGPGELFF.